These T cell receptor beta chains were read from a single sample in a study of CD8+CD57+ T cells in acquired aplastic anemia. TCRdb reanalysed the reads using MiXCR and keeps one entry per CDR3 protein. The sample lists some 180,000 distinct CDR3 sequences; approximately 48% were seen once. The source material was sorted CD4+, CD8+, or CD8+CD57+ T cells (not recorded which) from PBMCs. These receptors were obtained from a human donor with aplastic anemia. Both conserved end residues are trimmed from each CDR3. The size field is filled for only some rows; it gives once, few, many or a size class.

clone_size	v_call	j_call	cdr3_aa
-	TRBV9	TRBJ1-2	ASSVESGNSYGYT
many	TRBV7-3	TRBJ2-3	ASREGTASTDTQY
-	TRBV2	TRBJ2-7	ASSMLGGFYEQY
once	TRBV6-1	TRBJ2-2	ASSSGSSGELF
many	TRBV10-3	TRBJ2-1	AISIAGAYNEQF
many	TRBV9	TRBJ2-2	ASSVVRTTNTGELF
many	TRBV12-3/TRBV12-4	TRBJ2-5	ASSLSPLETQY
-	TRBV10-2	TRBJ2-7	ASSEGIEQY
many	TRBV19	TRBJ1-4	ASKETKATTTNEKLF
many	TRBV12-3/TRBV12-4	TRBJ1-4	ASSGTGADNEKLF
-	TRBV4-2	TRBJ2-7	ASSSRGASEQY
-	TRBV20-1	TRBJ2-1	SASVTSIHNEQF
few	TRBV20-1	TRBJ2-1	SALTTSMGEEQF
-	TRBV19	TRBJ2-3	ASSNRGGGIDTQY
few	TRBV10-3	TRBJ2-3	AISESTGLADDTQY
many	TRBV7-9	TRBJ1-5	ASSRDRGRGNQPQH
few	TRBV28	TRBJ2-3	ASRAAGSTDTQY
-	TRBV4-2	TRBJ1-3	ASSQDWISSGNTIY
-	TRBV3-1	TRBJ2-5	ASSQVYGRARETLY
many	TRBV9	TRBJ1-3	ASSVAVGRNSGNTIY
-	TRBV7-9	TRBJ2-5	ASSRPQGTEETQY
many	TRBV24-1	TRBJ2-1	ATSDVGGTYNEQF
-	TRBV4-1	TRBJ2-1	VSSLEGGQASYNEQF
-	TRBV10-2	TRBJ2-7	ASSAQVWQY
-	TRBV20-1	TRBJ1-5	SARDAAMAGQNQPQH
few	TRBV29-1	TRBJ2-7	SVDSPAGSSYEQY
-	TRBV10-3	TRBJ1-4	AIRGGNEKLF
-	TRBV2	TRBJ2-7	ASRADSSSYEQY
-	TRBV2	TRBJ1-4	ASSENGLGEKLF
many	TRBV5-1	TRBJ2-1	ASSLDYIGGIEQF
many	TRBV6-1	TRBJ1-1	ASNRNQGPETF
-	TRBV24-1	TRBJ1-4	ATKDMPSLATNEKLF
many	TRBV5-1	TRBJ2-7	ASSILQDRGEQY
-	TRBV7-6	TRBJ2-3	ASTRTSGGARWTQY
many	TRBV5-4	TRBJ1-6	ASSRSETANSPLH
few	TRBV2	TRBJ2-3	ASSGLAGDTDTQY
-	TRBV4-1	TRBJ1-2	ASSHAGPNYGYT
few	TRBV24-1	TRBJ1-5	ATRGSSNQPQH
many	TRBV19	TRBJ1-4	ASSVAVTGGNEKLF
-	TRBV20-1	TRBJ1-4	SALTGGEEKLF
many	TRBV20-1	TRBJ2-3	SVLRGGAVADTQY
few	TRBV2	TRBJ2-1	ASSRSGRNNEQF
-	TRBV18	TRBJ2-3	ASSPATGGGTDTQY
-	TRBV29-1	TRBJ2-2	SRTWVGTGELF